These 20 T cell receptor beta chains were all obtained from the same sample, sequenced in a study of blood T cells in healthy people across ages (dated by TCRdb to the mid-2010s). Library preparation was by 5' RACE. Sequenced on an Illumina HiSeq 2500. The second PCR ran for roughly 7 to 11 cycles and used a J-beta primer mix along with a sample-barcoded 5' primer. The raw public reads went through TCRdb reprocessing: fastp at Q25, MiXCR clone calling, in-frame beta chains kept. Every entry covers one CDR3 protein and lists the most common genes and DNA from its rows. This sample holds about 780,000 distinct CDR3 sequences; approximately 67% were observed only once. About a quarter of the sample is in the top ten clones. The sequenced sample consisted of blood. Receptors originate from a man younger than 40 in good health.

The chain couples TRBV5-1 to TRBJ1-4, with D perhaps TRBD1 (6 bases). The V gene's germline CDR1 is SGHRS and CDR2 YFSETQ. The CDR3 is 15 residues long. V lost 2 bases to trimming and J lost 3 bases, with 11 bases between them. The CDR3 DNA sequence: TGCGCCAGCAGCTTCTTGGACAGTTCTAATGAAAAACTGTTTTTT. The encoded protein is CASSFLDSSNEKLFF.

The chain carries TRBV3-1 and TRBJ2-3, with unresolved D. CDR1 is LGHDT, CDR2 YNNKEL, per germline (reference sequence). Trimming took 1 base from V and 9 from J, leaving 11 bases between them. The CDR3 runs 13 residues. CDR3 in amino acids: CASSQARLGTQYF. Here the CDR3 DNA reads TGTGCCAGCAGCCAAGCTCGGCTAGGGACGCAGTATTTT.

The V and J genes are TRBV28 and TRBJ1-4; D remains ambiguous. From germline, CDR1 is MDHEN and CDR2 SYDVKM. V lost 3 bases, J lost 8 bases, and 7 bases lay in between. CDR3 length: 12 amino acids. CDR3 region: CASSLREEKLFF. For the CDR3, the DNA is TGTGCCAGCAGTTTGCGGGAAGAAAAACTGTTTTTT.

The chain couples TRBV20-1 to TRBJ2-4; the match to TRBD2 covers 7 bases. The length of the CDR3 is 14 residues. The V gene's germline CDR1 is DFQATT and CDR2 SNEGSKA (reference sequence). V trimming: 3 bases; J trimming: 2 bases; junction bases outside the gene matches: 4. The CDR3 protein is CSASHGGTKNIQYF. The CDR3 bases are TGCAGTGCTAGTCACGGGGGGACCAAAAACATTCAGTACTTC.

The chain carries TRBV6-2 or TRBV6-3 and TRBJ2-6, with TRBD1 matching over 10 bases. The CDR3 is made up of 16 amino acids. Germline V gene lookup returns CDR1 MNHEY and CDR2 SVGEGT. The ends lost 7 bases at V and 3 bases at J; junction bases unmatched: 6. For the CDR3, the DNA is TGTGCCAGCACCCTGACAGGGGGCAATGGGGCCAACGTCCTGACTTTC. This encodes CASTLTGGNGANVLTF.

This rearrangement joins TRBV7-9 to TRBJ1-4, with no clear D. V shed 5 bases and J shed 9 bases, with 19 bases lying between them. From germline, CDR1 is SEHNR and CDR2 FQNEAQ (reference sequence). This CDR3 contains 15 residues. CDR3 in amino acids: CASSTFDMDVKKLFF. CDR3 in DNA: TGTGCCAGCAGCACGTTCGACATGGACGTGAAAAAACTGTTTTTT.

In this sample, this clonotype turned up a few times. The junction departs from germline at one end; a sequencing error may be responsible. In DNA, the CDR3 is TGTGCCAGCAGCTTCACAGGGGCATCGCTGAGGTCCAAGAACATTCAGTACTTC. It codes for CASSFTGASLRSKNIQYF. This chain connects TRBV5-6 to TRBJ2-4; 7 bases map to TRBD1. The CDR3 totals 18 residues. The germline V gene encodes CDR1 SGHDT and CDR2 YYEEEE.

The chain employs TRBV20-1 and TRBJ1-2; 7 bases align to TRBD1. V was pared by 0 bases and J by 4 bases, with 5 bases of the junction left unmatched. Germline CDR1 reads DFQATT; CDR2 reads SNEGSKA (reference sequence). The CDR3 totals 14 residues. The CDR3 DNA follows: TGCAGTGCTAGAGACGCCAGGGGGATCTATGGCTACACCTTC. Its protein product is CSARDARGIYGYTF.

CDR3 region: CSVGRQAGWEQYF. DNA of the CDR3: TGCAGCGTTGGGCGGCAGGCTGGATGGGAGCAGTACTTC. The gene calls are TRBV29-1 and TRBJ2-7; the D is unclear. The V gene's germline CDR1 is SQVTM and CDR2 ANQGSEA. Trimming stripped 4 bases from V and 7 bases from J, with 17 bases between. This CDR3 contains 13 residues.

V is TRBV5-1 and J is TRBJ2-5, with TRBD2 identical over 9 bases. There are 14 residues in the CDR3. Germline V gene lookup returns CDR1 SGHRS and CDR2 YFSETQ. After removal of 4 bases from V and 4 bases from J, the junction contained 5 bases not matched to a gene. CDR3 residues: CASSPGLAIETQYF. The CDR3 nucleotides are TGCGCCAGCAGCCCGGGACTAGCAATAGAGACCCAGTACTTC.

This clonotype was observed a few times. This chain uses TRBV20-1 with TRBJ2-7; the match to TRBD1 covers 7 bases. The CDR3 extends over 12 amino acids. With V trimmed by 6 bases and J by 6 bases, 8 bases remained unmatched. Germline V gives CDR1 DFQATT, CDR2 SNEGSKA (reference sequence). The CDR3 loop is CSANLQGREQYF. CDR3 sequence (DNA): TGCAGTGCCAACCTACAGGGGCGCGAGCAGTACTTC.

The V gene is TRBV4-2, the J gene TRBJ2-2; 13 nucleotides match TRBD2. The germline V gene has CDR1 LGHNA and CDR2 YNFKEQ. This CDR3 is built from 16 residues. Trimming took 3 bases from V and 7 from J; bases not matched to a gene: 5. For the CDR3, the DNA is TGTGCCAGCAGCCAGGCCGGGACTAGCGGGGACGGGGAGCTGTTTTTT. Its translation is CASSQAGTSGDGELFF.

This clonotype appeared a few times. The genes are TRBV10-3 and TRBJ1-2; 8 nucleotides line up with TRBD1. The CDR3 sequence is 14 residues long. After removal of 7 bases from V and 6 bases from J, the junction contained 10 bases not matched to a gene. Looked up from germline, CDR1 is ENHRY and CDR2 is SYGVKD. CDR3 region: CAINRDKTGDGYTF. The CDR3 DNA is TGTGCCATCAATCGGGACAAGACAGGGGATGGCTACACCTTC.

Here the CDR3 reads CASSLARMGGPETQYF. In nucleotides, the CDR3 is TGTGCCAGCAGCTTAGCGCGGATGGGGGGGCCAGAGACCCAGTACTTC. This chain links TRBV7-2 with TRBJ2-5; possible D gene TRBD2, 7 bases. The germline V and J ends were trimmed by 0 bases and 4 bases, with 15 bases remaining between them. The CDR3 totals 16 residues. Germline V gene sequence: CDR1 SGHTA, CDR2 FQGNSA.

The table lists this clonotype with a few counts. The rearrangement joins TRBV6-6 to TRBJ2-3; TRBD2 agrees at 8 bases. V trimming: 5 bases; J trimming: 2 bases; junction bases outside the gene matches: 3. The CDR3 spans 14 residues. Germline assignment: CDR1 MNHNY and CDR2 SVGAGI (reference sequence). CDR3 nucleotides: TGTGCCAGCAGTAAGCGGGGGCCCACAGATACGCAGTATTTT. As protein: CASSKRGPTDTQYF.

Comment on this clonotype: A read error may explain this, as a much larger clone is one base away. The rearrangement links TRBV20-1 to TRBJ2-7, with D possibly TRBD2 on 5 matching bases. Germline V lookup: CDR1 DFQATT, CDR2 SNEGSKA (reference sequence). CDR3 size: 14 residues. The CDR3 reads CSAVRTAGSDEQYF. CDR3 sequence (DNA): TGCAGTGCCGTCAGGACCGCGGGCTCCGACGAGCAGTACTTC.

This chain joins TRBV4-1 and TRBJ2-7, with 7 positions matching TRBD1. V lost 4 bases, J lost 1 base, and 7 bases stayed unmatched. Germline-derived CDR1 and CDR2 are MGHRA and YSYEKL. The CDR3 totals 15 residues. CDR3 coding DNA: TGCGCCAGCAGCCCAACGGACAGGACGTCCTACGAGCAGTACTTC. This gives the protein CASSPTDRTSYEQYF.

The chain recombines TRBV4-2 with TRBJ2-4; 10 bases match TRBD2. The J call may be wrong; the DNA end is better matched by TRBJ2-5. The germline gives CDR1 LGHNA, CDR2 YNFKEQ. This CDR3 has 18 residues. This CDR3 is CASSQVLAGALYQETQYF. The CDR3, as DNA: TGTGCCAGCAGCCAAGTGCTAGCGGGGGCCCTGTACCAAGAGACCCAGTACTTC.

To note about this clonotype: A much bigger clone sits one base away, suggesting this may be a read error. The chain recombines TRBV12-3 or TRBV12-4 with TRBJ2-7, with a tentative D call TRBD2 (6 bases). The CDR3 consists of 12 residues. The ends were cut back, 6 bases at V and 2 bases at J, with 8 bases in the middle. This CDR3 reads CASRRGPYEQYF. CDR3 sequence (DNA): TGTGCCAGCAGGCGGGGACCCTACGAGCAGTACTTC.

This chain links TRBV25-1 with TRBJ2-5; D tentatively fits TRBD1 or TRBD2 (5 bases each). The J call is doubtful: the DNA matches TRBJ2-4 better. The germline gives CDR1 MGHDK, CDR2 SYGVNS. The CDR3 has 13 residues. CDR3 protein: CASSEWGKDIQYF. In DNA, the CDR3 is TGTGCCAGCAGTGAATGGGGGAAGGACATTCAGTACTTC.